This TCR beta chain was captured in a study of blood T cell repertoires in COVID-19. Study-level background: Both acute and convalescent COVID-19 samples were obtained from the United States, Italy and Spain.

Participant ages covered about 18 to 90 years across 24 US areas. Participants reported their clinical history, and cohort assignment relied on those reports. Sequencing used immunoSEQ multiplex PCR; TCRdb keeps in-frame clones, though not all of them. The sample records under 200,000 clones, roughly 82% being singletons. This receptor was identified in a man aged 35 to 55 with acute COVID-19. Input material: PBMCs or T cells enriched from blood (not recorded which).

The CDR3 sequence is CATSDGGNTIYF. The CDR3 coding sequence is TGTGCCACCAGTGACGGTGGAAACACCATATATTTT. The rearrangement uses TRBV24-1 and TRBJ1-3; the D is unclear. V shed 4 bases and J shed 3 bases, with 3 bases lying between them. Germline values: CDR1 KGHDR, CDR2 SFDVKD. The CDR3 sequence is 12 residues long.